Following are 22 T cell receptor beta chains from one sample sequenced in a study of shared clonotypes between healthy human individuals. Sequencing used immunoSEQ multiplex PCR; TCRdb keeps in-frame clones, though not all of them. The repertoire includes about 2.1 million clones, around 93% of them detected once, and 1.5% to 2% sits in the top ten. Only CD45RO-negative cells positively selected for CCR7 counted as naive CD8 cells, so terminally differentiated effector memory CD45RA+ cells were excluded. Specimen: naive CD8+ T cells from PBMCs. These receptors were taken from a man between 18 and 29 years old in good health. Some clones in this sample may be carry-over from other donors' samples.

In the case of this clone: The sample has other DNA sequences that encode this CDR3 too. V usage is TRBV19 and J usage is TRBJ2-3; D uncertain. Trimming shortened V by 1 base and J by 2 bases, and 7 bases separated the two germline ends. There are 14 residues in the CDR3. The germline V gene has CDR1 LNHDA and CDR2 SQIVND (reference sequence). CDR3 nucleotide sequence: TGTGCCAGTAGTATAGGCAGCGACACAGATACGCAGTATTTT. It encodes CASSIGSDTDTQYF.

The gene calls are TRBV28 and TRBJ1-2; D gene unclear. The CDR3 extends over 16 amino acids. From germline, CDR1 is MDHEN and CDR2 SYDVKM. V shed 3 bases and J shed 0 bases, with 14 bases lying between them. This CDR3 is CASSLVFRQTNYGYTF. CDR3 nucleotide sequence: TGTGCCAGCAGTTTGGTCTTCCGGCAGACTAACTATGGCTACACCTTC.

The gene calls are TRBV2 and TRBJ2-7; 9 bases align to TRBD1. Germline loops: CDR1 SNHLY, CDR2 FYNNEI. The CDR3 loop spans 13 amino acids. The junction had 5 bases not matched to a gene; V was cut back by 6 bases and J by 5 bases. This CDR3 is CASRTGGWNEQYF. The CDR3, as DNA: TGTGCCAGCAGGACAGGGGGTTGGAACGAGCAGTACTTC.

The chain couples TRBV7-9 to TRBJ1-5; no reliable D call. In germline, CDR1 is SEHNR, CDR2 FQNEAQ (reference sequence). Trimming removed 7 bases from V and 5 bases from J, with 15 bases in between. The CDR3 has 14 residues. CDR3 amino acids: CASTDGGQDQPQHF. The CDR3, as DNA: TGTGCCAGCACTGATGGCGGTCAGGATCAGCCCCAGCATTTT.

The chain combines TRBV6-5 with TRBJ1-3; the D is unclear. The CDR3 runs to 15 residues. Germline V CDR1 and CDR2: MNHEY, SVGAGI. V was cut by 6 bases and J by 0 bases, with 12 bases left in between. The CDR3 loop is CASRNSISSGNTIYF. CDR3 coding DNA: TGTGCCAGCAGAAATTCGATTAGCTCTGGAAACACCATATATTTT.

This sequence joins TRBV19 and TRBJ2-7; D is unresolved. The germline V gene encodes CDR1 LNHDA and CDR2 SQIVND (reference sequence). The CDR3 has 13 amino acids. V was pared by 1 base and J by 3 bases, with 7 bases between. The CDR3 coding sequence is TGTGCCAGTAGTATAGCGGGCCTCTACGAGCAGTACTTC. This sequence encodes CASSIAGLYEQYF. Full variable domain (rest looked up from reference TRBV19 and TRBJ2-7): DGGITQSPKYLFRKEGQNVTLSCEQNLNHDAMYWYRQDPGQGLRLIYYSQIVNDFQKGDIAEGYSVSREKKESFPLTVTSAQKNPTAFYLCASSIAGLYEQYFGPGTRLTVT.

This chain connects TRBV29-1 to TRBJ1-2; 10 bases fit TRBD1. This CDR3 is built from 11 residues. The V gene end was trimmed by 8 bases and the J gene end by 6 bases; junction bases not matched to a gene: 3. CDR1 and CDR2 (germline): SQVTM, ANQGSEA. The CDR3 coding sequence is TGCAGCCTCGGGACAGGGGATGGCTACACCTTC. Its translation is CSLGTGDGYTF.

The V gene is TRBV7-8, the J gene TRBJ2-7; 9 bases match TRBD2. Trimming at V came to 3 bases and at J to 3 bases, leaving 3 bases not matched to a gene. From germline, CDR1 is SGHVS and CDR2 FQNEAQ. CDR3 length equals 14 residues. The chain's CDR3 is CASSFSGRYYEQYF. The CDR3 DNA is TGTGCCAGCAGCTTTAGCGGGAGATACTACGAGCAGTACTTC.

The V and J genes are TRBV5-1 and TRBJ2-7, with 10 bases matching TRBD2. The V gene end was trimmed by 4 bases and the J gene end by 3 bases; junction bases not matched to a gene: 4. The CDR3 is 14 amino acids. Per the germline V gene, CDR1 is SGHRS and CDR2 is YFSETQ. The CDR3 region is CASSETSGNYEQYF. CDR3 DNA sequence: TGCGCCAGCAGCGAAACTAGCGGGAACTACGAGCAGTACTTC.

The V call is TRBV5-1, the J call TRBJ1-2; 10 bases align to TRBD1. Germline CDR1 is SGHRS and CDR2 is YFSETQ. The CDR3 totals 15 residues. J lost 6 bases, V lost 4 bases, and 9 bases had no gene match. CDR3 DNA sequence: TGCGCCAGCAGCCCAGACCCGGGACAGGGGCATGGCTACACCTTC. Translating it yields CASSPDPGQGHGYTF. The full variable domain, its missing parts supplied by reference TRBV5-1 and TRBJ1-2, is KAGVTQTPRYLIKTRGQQVTLSCSPISGHRSVSWYQQTPGQGLQFLFEYFSETQRNKGNFPGRFSGRQFSNSRSEMNVSTLELGDSALYLCASSPDPGQGHGYTFGSGTRLTVV.

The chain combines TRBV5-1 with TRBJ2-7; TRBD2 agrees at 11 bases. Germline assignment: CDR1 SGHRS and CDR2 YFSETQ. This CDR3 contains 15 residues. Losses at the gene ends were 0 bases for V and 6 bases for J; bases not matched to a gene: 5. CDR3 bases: TGCGCCAGCAGCTTGGCCTTAGCGGGAGGGGGCGAGCAGTACTTC. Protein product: CASSLALAGGGEQYF. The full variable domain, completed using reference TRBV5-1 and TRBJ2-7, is KAGVTQTPRYLIKTRGQQVTLSCSPISGHRSVSWYQQTPGQGLQFLFEYFSETQRNKGNFPGRFSGRQFSNSRSEMNVSTLELGDSALYLCASSLALAGGGEQYFGPGTRLTVT.

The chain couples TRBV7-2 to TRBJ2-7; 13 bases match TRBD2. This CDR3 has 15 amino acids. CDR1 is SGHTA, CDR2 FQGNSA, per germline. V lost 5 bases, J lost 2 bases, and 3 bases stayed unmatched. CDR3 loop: CASSHGLAGAYEQYF. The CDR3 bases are TGTGCCAGCAGCCACGGACTAGCGGGAGCCTACGAGCAGTACTTC. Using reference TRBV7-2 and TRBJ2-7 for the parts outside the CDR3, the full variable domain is GAGVSQSPSNKVTEKGKDVELRCDPISGHTALYWYRQSLGQGLEFLIYFQGNSAPDKSGLPSDRFSAERTGGSVSTLTIQRTQQEDSAVYLCASSHGLAGAYEQYFGPGTRLTVT.

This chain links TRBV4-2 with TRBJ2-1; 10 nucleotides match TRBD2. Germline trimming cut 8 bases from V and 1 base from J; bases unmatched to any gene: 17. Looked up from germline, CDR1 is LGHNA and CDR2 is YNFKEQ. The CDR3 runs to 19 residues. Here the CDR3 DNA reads TGTGCCAGCCTAAGCGCGACTAGCGGGCCCCATGGGTCCTACAATGAGCAGTTCTTC. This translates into CASLSATSGPHGSYNEQFF.

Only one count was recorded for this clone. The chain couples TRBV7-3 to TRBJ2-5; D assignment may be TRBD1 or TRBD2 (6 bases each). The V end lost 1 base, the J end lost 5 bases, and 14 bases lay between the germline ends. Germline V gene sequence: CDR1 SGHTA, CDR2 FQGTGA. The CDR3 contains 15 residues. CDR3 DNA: TGTGCCAGCAGCTTAAGAGGGGGGCGTTTCGAGACCCAGTACTTC. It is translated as CASSLRGGRFETQYF.

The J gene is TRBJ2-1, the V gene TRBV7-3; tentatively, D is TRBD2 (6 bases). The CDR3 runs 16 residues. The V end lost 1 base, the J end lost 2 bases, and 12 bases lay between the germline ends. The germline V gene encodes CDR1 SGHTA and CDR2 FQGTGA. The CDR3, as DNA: TGTGCCAGCAGCTTAATCGGGGGAGTAGCCTACAATGAGCAGTTCTTC. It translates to CASSLIGGVAYNEQFF.

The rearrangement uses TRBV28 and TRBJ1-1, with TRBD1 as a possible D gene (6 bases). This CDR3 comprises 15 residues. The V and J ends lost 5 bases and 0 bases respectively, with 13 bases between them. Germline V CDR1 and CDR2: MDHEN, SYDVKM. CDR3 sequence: CASSARTALNTEAFF. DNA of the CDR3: TGTGCCAGCAGTGCGCGGACAGCCTTGAACACTGAAGCTTTCTTT.

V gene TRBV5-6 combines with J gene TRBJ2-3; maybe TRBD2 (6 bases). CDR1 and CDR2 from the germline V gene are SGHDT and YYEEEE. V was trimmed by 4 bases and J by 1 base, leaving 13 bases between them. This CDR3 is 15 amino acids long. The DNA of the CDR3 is TGTGCCAGCAGCCGGCGACTAGACCGCACAGATACGCAGTATTTT. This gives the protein CASSRRLDRTDTQYF.

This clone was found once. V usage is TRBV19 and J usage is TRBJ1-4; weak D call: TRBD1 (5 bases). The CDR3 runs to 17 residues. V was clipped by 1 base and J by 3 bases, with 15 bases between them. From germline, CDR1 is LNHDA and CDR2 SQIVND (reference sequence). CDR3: CASSIGQGFASNEKLFF. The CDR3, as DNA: TGTGCCAGTAGTATAGGGCAGGGTTTCGCGTCTAATGAAAAACTGTTTTTT.

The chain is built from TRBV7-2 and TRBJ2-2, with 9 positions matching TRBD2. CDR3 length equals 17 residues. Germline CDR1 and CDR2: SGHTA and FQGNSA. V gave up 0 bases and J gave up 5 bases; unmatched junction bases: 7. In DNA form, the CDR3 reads TGTGCCAGCAGCTTAGCGGGGCTAGCGGGATGGACCGGGGAGCTGTTTTTT. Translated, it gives CASSLAGLAGWTGELFF.

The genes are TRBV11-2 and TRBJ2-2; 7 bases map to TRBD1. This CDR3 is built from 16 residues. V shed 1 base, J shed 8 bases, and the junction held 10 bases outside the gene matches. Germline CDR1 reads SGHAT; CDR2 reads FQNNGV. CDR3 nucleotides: TGTGCCAGCAGCTTAGTACGTCGGACAGGTCCGGGGGAGCTGTTTTTT. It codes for CASSLVRRTGPGELFF.

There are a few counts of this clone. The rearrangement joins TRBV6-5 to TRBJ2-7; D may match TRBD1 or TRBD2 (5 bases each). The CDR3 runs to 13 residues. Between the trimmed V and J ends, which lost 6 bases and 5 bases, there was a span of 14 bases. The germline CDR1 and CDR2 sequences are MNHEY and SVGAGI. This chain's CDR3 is CASRTGTINEQYF. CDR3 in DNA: TGTGCCAGCAGAACGGGGACCATTAACGAGCAGTACTTC.

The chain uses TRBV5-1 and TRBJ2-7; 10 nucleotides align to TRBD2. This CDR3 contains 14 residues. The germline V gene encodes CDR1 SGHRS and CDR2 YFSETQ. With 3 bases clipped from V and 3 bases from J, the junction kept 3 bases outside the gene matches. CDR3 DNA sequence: TGCGCCAGCAGCTCTAGCGGGAGTGGCTACGAGCAGTACTTC. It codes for CASSSSGSGYEQYF. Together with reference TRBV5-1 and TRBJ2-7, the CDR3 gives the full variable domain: KAGVTQTPRYLIKTRGQQVTLSCSPISGHRSVSWYQQTPGQGLQFLFEYFSETQRNKGNFPGRFSGRQFSNSRSEMNVSTLELGDSALYLCASSSSGSGYEQYFGPGTRLTVT.